The 7 T cell receptor beta chains below were found in one sample sequenced in a study of cytomegalovirus exposure and HLA in healthy donors. Using immunoSEQ multiplex PCR, the repertoire was profiled, and TCRdb retains in-frame clones only, with some absent. The repertoire holds approximately 150,000 clones, with roughly 86% as singletons. Sequenced material: PBMCs. These receptors all stem from a man aged 18 to 29 in good health and CMV-seropositive.

The sample holds a few counts of this clone. J is TRBJ2-7 and V is TRBV7-9, with TRBD1 as a possible D gene (5 bases). CDR3 length: 16 amino acids. V shed 5 bases and J shed 5 bases, with 22 bases lying between them. Germline V gene sequence: CDR1 SEHNR, CDR2 FQNEAQ (reference sequence). The CDR3 reads CASSPWGQGKGDEQYF. DNA of the CDR3: TGTGCCAGCAGCCCCTGGGGCCAGGGAAAGGGTGACGAGCAGTACTTC.

Written as DNA, the CDR3 is TGTGCCATCAGTGACCCCGGGACAGTAAACACTGAAGCTTTCTTT. As protein: CAISDPGTVNTEAFF. The V call is TRBV10-3, the J call TRBJ1-1; TRBD1 aligns across 7 bases. Germline CDR1 is ENHRY and CDR2 is SYGVKD. V gave up 3 bases and J gave up 2 bases; unmatched junction bases: 6. There are 15 residues in the CDR3.

This sequence joins TRBV5-4 and TRBJ2-3, with D maybe TRBD1 (8 bases). V lost 4 bases and J lost 6, with 18 bases in between. Germline CDR1 SGHNT, CDR2 YYREEE (reference sequence). The CDR3 totals 15 residues. The CDR3 reads CASSPRGQGGDTQYF. CDR3 coding DNA: TGTGCCAGCAGCCCGCGAGGACAGGGAGGGGATACGCAGTATTTT. The full variable domain, its missing parts supplied by reference TRBV5-4 and TRBJ2-3, is ETGVTQSPTHLIKTRGQQVTLRCSSQSGHNTVSWYQQALGQGPQFIFQYYREEENGRGNFPPRFSGLQFPNYSSELNVNALELDDSALYLCASSPRGQGGDTQYFGPGTRLTVL.

V and J are TRBV4-3 and TRBJ1-6; possible D gene TRBD1, 5 bases. CDR3 length: 14 amino acids. Germline values: CDR1 LGHNA, CDR2 YSLEER. V was cut by 1 base and J by 12 bases, with 13 bases left in between. In DNA, the CDR3 is TGCGCCAGCAGCCAAGCCTCGCCAAGGGGACCCCTCCACTTT. Amino acids: CASSQASPRGPLHF.

The genes are TRBV6-5 and TRBJ1-2; D gene ambiguous. CDR1 and CDR2 from the germline V gene are MNHEY and SVGAGI. This CDR3 contains 13 residues. The V end was cut by 2 bases, the J end by 7 bases, with 11 bases between. In DNA form, the CDR3 reads TGTGCCAGCAGTTACCTGGGCCAGGTTGGCTACACCTTC. Translation: CASSYLGQVGYTF.

The genes are TRBV19 and TRBJ2-3, with 8 bases aligning to TRBD2. CDR1 is LNHDA and CDR2 is SQIVND in the germline V gene (reference sequence). The CDR3 has 15 residues. The trim removed 8 bases at V and 2 bases at J, leaving 9 bases unmatched. The CDR3 loop is CASRSEREITDTQYF. In DNA, the CDR3 is TGTGCCAGTCGCTCTGAGCGGGAGATCACAGATACGCAGTATTTT. The complete variable domain, with remaining parts taken from reference TRBV19 and TRBJ2-3, reads DGGITQSPKYLFRKEGQNVTLSCEQNLNHDAMYWYRQDPGQGLRLIYYSQIVNDFQKGDIAEGYSVSREKKESFPLTVTSAQKNPTAFYLCASRSEREITDTQYFGPGTRLTVL.

The chain has TRBV5-3 and TRBJ2-7, with TRBD1 matching over 8 bases. TRBV5-3 counts as an open reading frame of uncertain function. The CDR3 covers 14 residues. Germline trimming cut 4 bases from V and 3 bases from J; bases unmatched to any gene: 6. The CDR3 DNA sequence: TGTGCCAGAAGCGCCAGGGGGCGCAGCTACGAGCAGTACTTC. Translated, it gives CARSARGRSYEQYF.